This T cell receptor (beta chain) stems from a study of shared clonotypes between healthy human individuals. Clones were sequenced by immunoSEQ multiplex PCR, and TCRdb holds only the in-frame ones, with some missing. The data show about 2.4 million clones, around nine tenths seen once. Germline CDR1 and CDR2: SGHRS and YFSETQ. With V trimmed by 3 bases and J by 6 bases, 9 bases remained unmatched. The CDR3 spans 16 residues. Source material: naive CD4+ T cells sorted from blood. The subset: CD45RA+ positively selected. This chain links TRBV5-1 with TRBJ2-2; 9 bases are a match to TRBD1. The TCR was taken from a man between 18 and 29 years old in good health. The CDR3 region has the DNA TGCGCCAGCAGCTGGCCCGGGACAGGGATATCCGGGGAGCTGTTTTTT. This sequence encodes CASSWPGTGISGELFF.